A selection of T cell receptor beta chains follows, all from one sample in a study of blood T cell repertoires in COVID-19. Assay used: immunoSEQ multiplex PCR; TCRdb lists only in-frame clones, some missing. Among around 170,000 clones listed, around 84% were seen once. Material for sequencing was PBMCs or T cells enriched from blood (not recorded which). Source of these receptors: a woman aged 45 to 65 who had recovered from COVID-19. Each CDR3 is given with its conserved first and last residue. A D gene is named only where the DNA matches it firmly. For some rows the clone size is stated as once, few or many, or as a class when expanded; others skip it.

DNA,CDR3,J,size,V,D
TGCGCCAGCAGCTCCGACAGGGACTCACCCCTCCACTTT,CASSSDRDSPLHF,TRBJ1-6,once,TRBV5-1,TRBD1
TGTGCCAGCAGCTTACCGAGGACAGATCCGTATAATTCACCCCTCCACTTT,CASSLPRTDPYNSPLHF,TRBJ1-6,NA,TRBV5-4,NA
TGTGCCAGCAGCCGAGGGGCGACAAATTCACCCCTCCACTTT,CASSRGATNSPLHF,TRBJ1-6,NA,TRBV7-8,NA
TGTGCCAGCAGCTTGACAGCGTCCTACAATGAGCAGTTCTTC,CASSLTASYNEQFF,TRBJ2-1,NA,TRBV7-9,NA
TGTGCCAGCAGCCCAAGACTCGGGGAGCAGTTCTTC,CASSPRLGEQFF,TRBJ2-1,few,TRBV7-9,NA
TGTGCCAGCAGCTCAAGGGCCGGGGGAACTCACAATGAGCAGTTCTTC,CASSSRAGGTHNEQFF,TRBJ2-1,NA,TRBV3-1/TRBV3-2,NA
TGTGCCAGCAGCGTAGGGCTAGCGGGGTACAATGAGCAGTTCTTC,CASSVGLAGYNEQFF,TRBJ2-1,NA,TRBV9,TRBD2
TGTGCCAGCAGGCCCGAACTAGCGGGAGGCTGGGGGGAGCTGTTTTTT,CASRPELAGGWGELFF,TRBJ2-2,once,TRBV4-2,TRBD2
TGTGCCAGCAGCGCCCGGGACAGGAATGAAAAACTGTTTTTT,CASSARDRNEKLFF,TRBJ1-4,NA,TRBV11-1,TRBD1
TGTGCCAGCAGCCCAGGGTCATACTATGGCTACACCTTC,CASSPGSYYGYTF,TRBJ1-2,NA,TRBV6-5,NA
TGTGCCAGCAGCTTCGGTGCTAACTATGGCTACACCTTC,CASSFGANYGYTF,TRBJ1-2,NA,TRBV7-9,NA
TGTGCCAGCAGAGCAGGATCCTACGAGCAGTACTTC,CASRAGSYEQYF,TRBJ2-7,NA,TRBV6-5,NA
TGTGCCAGCAGCATATCGGGAACCGGATCTAGCGGGAGAAAAAACATTCAGTACTTC,CASSISGTGSSGRKNIQYF,TRBJ2-4,NA,TRBV28,TRBD2
TGTGCCAGCAGCTTAGGGGGAGCAGGGGCCTATGGCTACACCTTC,CASSLGGAGAYGYTF,TRBJ1-2,NA,TRBV7-2,NA
TGTGCCAGCAGCTGGGGGACAGGGGGCCAAGGCTACACCTTC,CASSWGTGGQGYTF,TRBJ1-2,NA,TRBV11-2,TRBD1
TGTGCCAGCAGCAAATCGACAGGATCCTACAATGAGCAGTTCTTC,CASSKSTGSYNEQFF,TRBJ2-1,NA,TRBV7-3,NA
TGTGCCAGCAGCCAGGCAACGGTTGGGAATGAGCAGTTCTTC,CASSQATVGNEQFF,TRBJ2-1,NA,TRBV7-2,NA
TGTGCCACCAGTGAAGGGACTCAGTTTGGCTACACCTTC,CATSEGTQFGYTF,TRBJ1-2,NA,TRBV24-1,NA
TGTGCCACCAGCTGGACTAGCGGGACCTCCTACGAGCAGTACTTC,CATSWTSGTSYEQYF,TRBJ2-7,NA,TRBV15,TRBD2
TGCGCCAGCAGCTTGGGACAGGGGAGTCACTATGGCTACACCTTC,CASSLGQGSHYGYTF,TRBJ1-2,once,TRBV5-1,TRBD1
TGCAGTGCTAGTTTGGGCGGGTCAAACCACAATGAGCAGTTCTTC,CSASLGGSNHNEQFF,TRBJ2-1,NA,TRBV20-1,NA
TGTGCCAGCAGCGTAGATAGCGGGTTAACCACAGATACGCAGTATTTT,CASSVDSGLTTDTQYF,TRBJ2-3,NA,TRBV9,TRBD2
TGTGCCAGCAGTATTTCGGGACAGCCGAACACTGAAGCTTTCTTT,CASSISGQPNTEAFF,TRBJ1-1,NA,TRBV28,TRBD1
TGTGCCAGCAGTTCAGGGTTTAACTACGAGCAGTACTTC,CASSSGFNYEQYF,TRBJ2-7,NA,TRBV5-4,NA
TGTGCCAGCAGTTACCTTAACTACGAGCAGTACTTC,CASSYLNYEQYF,TRBJ2-7,NA,TRBV6-2/TRBV6-3,NA
TGCGCCAGCAGCTTGGATATGTTAGCTGGCTACACCTTC,CASSLDMLAGYTF,TRBJ1-2,NA,TRBV5-1,NA
TGCGCCACCAAAGGCGGCAGTGAGAACACTGAAGCTTTCTTT,CATKGGSENTEAFF,TRBJ1-1,NA,TRBV5-1,NA
TGTGCCAGCAGTCAACAGCCGGGACAGGTCTACGAGCAGTACTTC,CASSQQPGQVYEQYF,TRBJ2-7,NA,TRBV3-1/TRBV3-2,TRBD1
TGTGCCAGCAGCTTGCGACAGGGGGCAGCAACTAATGAAAAACTGTTTTTT,CASSLRQGAATNEKLFF,TRBJ1-4,NA,TRBV7-2,TRBD1
TGTGCCAGCGGTCGGGAGGTCTATGGCTACACCTTC,CASGREVYGYTF,TRBJ1-2,few,TRBV18,NA
TGTGCCATCAGTCCGATAGCGGGAGCAATCGATGAGCAGTTCTTC,CAISPIAGAIDEQFF,TRBJ2-1,NA,TRBV10-3,TRBD2
TGTGCCAGCAGCCAAGCCCGGACAGGGGGCGCGACAGATACGCAGTATTTT,CASSQARTGGATDTQYF,TRBJ2-3,once,TRBV14,TRBD1
TGTGCCAGCAGGGCCGGGACTAGCTCCCACAATGAGCAGTTCTTC,CASRAGTSSHNEQFF,TRBJ2-1,once,TRBV2,TRBD2
TGTGCCAGCAGCCGCTTACTAGCGGGGGGCGGGGAGCTGTTTTTT,CASSRLLAGGGELFF,TRBJ2-2,NA,TRBV3-1/TRBV3-2,TRBD2
TGTGCCAGCAGTGAGCTCACATATCTAGCGGGGAGCCGAAATGAGCAGTTCTTC,CASSELTYLAGSRNEQFF,TRBJ2-1,NA,TRBV28,TRBD2
TGCGCCAGCAGCCAAGACGCTAGCTCCTACAATGAGCAGTTCTTC,CASSQDASSYNEQFF,TRBJ2-1,once,TRBV4-1,NA
TGTGCCAGCAGGGGCCGGGACAGCAACTCCTACGAGCAGTACTTC,CASRGRDSNSYEQYF,TRBJ2-7,NA,TRBV28,TRBD1
TGTGCCAGCAGTGGGTGGACTAGCGACTACAATGAGCAGTTCTTC,CASSGWTSDYNEQFF,TRBJ2-1,NA,TRBV28,TRBD2
TGTGCCAGCAGCCCCCGAAGGGGATCGAACACTGAAGCTTTCTTT,CASSPRRGSNTEAFF,TRBJ1-1,NA,TRBV3-1/TRBV3-2,NA
TGCGCCAGCAGCTTGGTTGGGGCAAGGAACTATGGCTACACCTTC,CASSLVGARNYGYTF,TRBJ1-2,NA,TRBV5-1,NA
TGCGCCAGCAGCGGAAAGCTAGCGGTACGAAGCACAGATACGCAGTATTTT,CASSGKLAVRSTDTQYF,TRBJ2-3,NA,TRBV5-1,TRBD2
TGTGCCAGCAGACAGGGTATAGGTCAGCCCCAGCATTTT,CASRQGIGQPQHF,TRBJ1-5,NA,TRBV28,NA
TGTGCCAGCAGCTTGGGCCTAGCGTCCGGACAAGAGACCCAGTACTTC,CASSLGLASGQETQYF,TRBJ2-5,NA,TRBV7-2,NA
TGTGCCAGCAGCACGAAACAGGGGGCTGAAGCTTTCTTT,CASSTKQGAEAFF,TRBJ1-1,NA,TRBV7-3,TRBD1
TGTGCCAGCAGCCTAATCAGGGGGACTGGCTACACCTTC,CASSLIRGTGYTF,TRBJ1-2,NA,TRBV12-3/TRBV12-4,TRBD1
TGCGCCAGCAGCCAAGGAGGGGACTACAGGATCTTC,CASSQGGDYRIF,TRBJ2-7,NA,TRBV4-1,TRBD2
TGTGCCAGCAGTAACCCCGGGACAGGGATTTTGGGCTGTGGAATACACACTGAAGCTTTCTTT,CASSNPGTGILGCGIHTEAFF,TRBJ1-1,NA,TRBV6-7,TRBD1
TGCAGCGTTAAAGCAGGGGCCAACACCGGGGAGCTGTTTTTT,CSVKAGANTGELFF,TRBJ2-2,once,TRBV29-1,NA
TGTGCCAGTAGTCCTAATGGGGGGGACAGGGACAGATTT,CASSPNGGDRDRF,TRBJ1-1,NA,TRBV19,TRBD1
TGTGCCAGCAGCCGTAGCGGGAGGAGCTCCTACAATGAGCAGTTCTTC,CASSRSGRSSYNEQFF,TRBJ2-1,NA,TRBV7-8,TRBD2
TGTGCCAGCAGTTACTCTCGGGGATCGCGCTATGGCTACACCTTC,CASSYSRGSRYGYTF,TRBJ1-2,many,TRBV6-2/TRBV6-3,NA
TGTGCCAGTAGTACCCGACAGGGCTTTCCCTACGAGCAGTACTTC,CASSTRQGFPYEQYF,TRBJ2-7,NA,TRBV19,TRBD1
TGTGCCAGTAGTGTGGGACAGGGGACCTATGGCTACACCTTC,CASSVGQGTYGYTF,TRBJ1-2,NA,TRBV19,TRBD1
TGCGCCAGCAGCTTGTCGGGAGACCAAGAGACCCAGTACTTC,CASSLSGDQETQYF,TRBJ2-5,NA,TRBV5-1,NA
TGTGCCATCAGTGACCCAGGGGCGAGGGGCTACACCTTC,CAISDPGARGYTF,TRBJ1-2,NA,TRBV10-3,NA
TGCAGCGGTGGAGAGAGCTATGGCTACACCTTC,CSGGESYGYTF,TRBJ1-2,NA,TRBV29-1,NA